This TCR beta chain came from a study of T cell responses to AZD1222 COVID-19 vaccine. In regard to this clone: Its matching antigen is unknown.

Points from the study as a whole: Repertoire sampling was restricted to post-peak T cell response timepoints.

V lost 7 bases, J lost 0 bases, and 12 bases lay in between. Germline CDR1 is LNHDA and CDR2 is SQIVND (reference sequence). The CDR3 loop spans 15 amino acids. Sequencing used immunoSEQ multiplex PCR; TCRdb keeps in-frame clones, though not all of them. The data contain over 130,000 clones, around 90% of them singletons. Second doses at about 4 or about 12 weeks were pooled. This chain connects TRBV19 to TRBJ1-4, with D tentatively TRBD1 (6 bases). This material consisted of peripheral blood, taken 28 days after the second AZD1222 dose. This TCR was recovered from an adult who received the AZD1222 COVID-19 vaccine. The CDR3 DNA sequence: TGTGCCAGTAAGGGGGGGACGGCAACTAATGAAAAACTGTTTTTT. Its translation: CASKGGTATNEKLFF.